This T cell receptor beta chain was documented in a study of blood T cell repertoires in COVID-19. Study processing details: Amplified reference gene primers provided the basis for estimating nucleated cell counts. Sequenced by immunoSEQ multiplex PCR; TCRdb stores in-frame clones only, minus some. That table is the source of V, J and clone size, and D and trimming were worked out from the DNA. Of approximately 200,000 clones in the sample, roughly 81% are singletons; the top ten hold around 11%. The sequenced material came from peripheral blood. This receptor was obtained from an elderly woman with COVID-19, enrolled during active disease.

The chain's CDR3 is CASSSLSGKLFF. The CDR3 coding sequence is TGTGCCAGCAGTTCCCTTAGCGGGAAACTGTTCTTC. The gene calls are TRBV12-3 or TRBV12-4 and TRBJ2-1; 8 bases map to TRBD2. The V segment lost 4 bases and the J segment 15 bases; nucleotides outside the gene matches: 8. The CDR3 covers 12 residues.